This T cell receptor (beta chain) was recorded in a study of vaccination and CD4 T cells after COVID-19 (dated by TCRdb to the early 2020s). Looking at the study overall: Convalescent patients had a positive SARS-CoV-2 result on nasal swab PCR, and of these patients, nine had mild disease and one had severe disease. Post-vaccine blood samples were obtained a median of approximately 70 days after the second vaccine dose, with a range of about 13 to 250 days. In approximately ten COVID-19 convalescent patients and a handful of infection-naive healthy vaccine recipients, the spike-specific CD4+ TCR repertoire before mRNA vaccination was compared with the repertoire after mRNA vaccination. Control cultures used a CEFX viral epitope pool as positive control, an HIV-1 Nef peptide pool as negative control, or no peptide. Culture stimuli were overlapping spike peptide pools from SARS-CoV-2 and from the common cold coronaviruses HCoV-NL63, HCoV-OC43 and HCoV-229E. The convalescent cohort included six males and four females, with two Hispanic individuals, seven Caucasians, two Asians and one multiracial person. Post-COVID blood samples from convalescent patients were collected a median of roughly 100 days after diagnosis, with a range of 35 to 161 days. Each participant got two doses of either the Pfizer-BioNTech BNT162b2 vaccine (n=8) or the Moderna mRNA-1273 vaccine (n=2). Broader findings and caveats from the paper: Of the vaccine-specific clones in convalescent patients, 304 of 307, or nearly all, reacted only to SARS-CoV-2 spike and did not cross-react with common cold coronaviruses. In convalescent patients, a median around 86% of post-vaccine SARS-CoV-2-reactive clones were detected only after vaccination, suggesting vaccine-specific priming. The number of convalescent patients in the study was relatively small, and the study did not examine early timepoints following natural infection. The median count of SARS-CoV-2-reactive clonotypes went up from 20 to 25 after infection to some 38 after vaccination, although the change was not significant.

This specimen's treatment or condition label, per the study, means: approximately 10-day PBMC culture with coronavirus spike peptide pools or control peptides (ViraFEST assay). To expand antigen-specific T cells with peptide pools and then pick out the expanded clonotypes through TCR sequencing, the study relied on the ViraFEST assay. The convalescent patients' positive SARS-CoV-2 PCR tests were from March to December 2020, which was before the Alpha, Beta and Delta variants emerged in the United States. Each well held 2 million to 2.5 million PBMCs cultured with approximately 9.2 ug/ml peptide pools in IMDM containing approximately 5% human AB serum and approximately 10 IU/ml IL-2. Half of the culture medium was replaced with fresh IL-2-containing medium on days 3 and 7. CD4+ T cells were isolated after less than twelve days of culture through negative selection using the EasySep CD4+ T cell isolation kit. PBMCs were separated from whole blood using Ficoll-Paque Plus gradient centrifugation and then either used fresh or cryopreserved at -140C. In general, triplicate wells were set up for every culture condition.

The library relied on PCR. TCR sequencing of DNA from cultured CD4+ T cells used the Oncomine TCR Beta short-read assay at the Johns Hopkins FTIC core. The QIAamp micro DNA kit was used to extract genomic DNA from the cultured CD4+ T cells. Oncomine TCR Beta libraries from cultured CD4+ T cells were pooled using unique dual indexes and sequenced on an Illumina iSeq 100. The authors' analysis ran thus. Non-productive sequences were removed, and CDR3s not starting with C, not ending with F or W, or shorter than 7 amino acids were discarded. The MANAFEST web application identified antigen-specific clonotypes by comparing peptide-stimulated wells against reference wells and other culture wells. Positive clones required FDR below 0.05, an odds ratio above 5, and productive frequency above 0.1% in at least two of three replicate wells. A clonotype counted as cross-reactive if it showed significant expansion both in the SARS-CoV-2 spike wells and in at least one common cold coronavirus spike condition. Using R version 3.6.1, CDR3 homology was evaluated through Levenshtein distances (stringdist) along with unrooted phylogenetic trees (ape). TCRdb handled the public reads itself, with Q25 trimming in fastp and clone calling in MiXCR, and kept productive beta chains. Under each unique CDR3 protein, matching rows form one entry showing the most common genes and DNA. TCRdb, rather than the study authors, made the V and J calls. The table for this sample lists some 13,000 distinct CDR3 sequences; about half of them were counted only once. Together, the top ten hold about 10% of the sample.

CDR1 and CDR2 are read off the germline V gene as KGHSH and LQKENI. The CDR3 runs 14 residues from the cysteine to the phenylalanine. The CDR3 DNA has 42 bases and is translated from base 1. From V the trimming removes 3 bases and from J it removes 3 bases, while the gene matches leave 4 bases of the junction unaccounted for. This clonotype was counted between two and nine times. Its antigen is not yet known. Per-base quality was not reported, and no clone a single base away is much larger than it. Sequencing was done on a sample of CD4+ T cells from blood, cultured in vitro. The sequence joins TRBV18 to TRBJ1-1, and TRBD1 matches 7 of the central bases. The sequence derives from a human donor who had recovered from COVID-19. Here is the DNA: TGTGCCAGCTCACCCCAGGGGGGGGACACTGAAGCTTTCTTT. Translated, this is CASSPQGGDTEAFF.